Below, 12 T cell receptor beta chains from the same sample are listed, as sequenced in a study of shared clonotypes between healthy human individuals. The repertoire was sequenced with immunoSEQ multiplex PCR; TCRdb's copy has only in-frame clones and lacks some. The sample lists around 2.5 million clones, over 85% occurring once. Sequenced: naive CD4+ T cells from PBMCs. Specified subset: CD45RA+ positively selected. These receptors originate from a man aged 18 to 29 in good health. Some clones in this sample may be carry-over from other donors' samples.

This rearrangement joins TRBV28 to TRBJ2-5; 10 positions match TRBD1. The CDR3 length is 14 residues. V lost 4 bases, J lost 2 bases, and 1 base stayed unmatched. Germline CDR1 reads MDHEN; CDR2 reads SYDVKM. The CDR3 spells CASSWTGGQETQYF. CDR3 coding DNA: TGTGCCAGCAGTTGGACAGGGGGACAAGAGACCCAGTACTTC.

J is TRBJ1-5 and V is TRBV6-5; 10 bases match TRBD1. With 7 bases clipped from V and 5 bases from J, the junction kept 8 bases outside the gene matches. This CDR3 is 15 amino acids long. Per the germline V gene, CDR1 is MNHEY and CDR2 is SVGAGI. This chain's CDR3 is CASTASGTGDQPQHF. CDR3 in DNA: TGTGCCAGCACTGCCTCCGGGACAGGGGATCAGCCCCAGCATTTT.

The chain employs TRBV6-6 and TRBJ1-5; D uncertain. The germline CDR1 and CDR2 sequences are MNHNY and SVGAGI (reference sequence). This CDR3 region has 15 residues. Trimming took 7 bases from V and 0 from J, leaving 13 bases between them. The CDR3 protein is CASTDQSYSNQPQHF. The CDR3 nucleotides are TGTGCCAGCACAGACCAAAGCTATAGCAATCAGCCCCAGCATTTT.

The V and J genes are TRBV28 and TRBJ1-5; TRBD1 aligns across 9 bases. V gave up 1 base and J gave up 9 bases; unmatched junction bases: 10. Germline CDR1 MDHEN, CDR2 SYDVKM. The CDR3 spans 16 residues. In DNA, the CDR3 is TGTGCCAGCAGTTTATTAGGGACAGGGAACTCTGGGCCCCAGCATTTT. Its protein product is CASSLLGTGNSGPQHF.

The J gene is TRBJ2-3, the V gene TRBV7-8; D gene ambiguous. This CDR3 is built from 13 residues. V lost 1 base and J lost 2, with 4 bases in between. Germline V gives CDR1 SGHVS, CDR2 FQNEAQ. The DNA for the CDR3 is TGTGCCAGCAGCTTAGGGGACACAGATACGCAGTATTTT. Its translation: CASSLGDTDTQYF.

With regard to this clone: Within the sample, other DNA sequences also encode this same CDR3. The chain employs TRBV11-3 and TRBJ2-2, with D hard to call. The CDR3 spans 12 residues. CDR1 is SGHNT, CDR2 YENEEA, per germline. Trimming shortened V by 3 bases and J by 5 bases, and 4 bases separated the two germline ends. The CDR3 loop reads CASSFGTGELFF. The CDR3 nucleotides are TGTGCCAGCAGCTTTGGGACCGGGGAGCTGTTTTTT.

This clone was counted a single time. The V gene is TRBV6-1, the J gene TRBJ2-7; D uncertain. Per the germline V gene, CDR1 is MNHNS and CDR2 is SASEGT. CDR3 length: 14 amino acids. The V and J ends lost 8 bases and 3 bases respectively, with 17 bases between them. The CDR3: CASSASGNGYEQYF. The CDR3 nucleotides read TGTGCCAGCTCGGCGTCAGGTAATGGCTACGAGCAGTACTTC.

The DNA for the CDR3 is TGCGCCAGCAGCCAAGGTCTATCCGACTACGAGCAGTACTTC. The encoded protein is CASSQGLSDYEQYF. The chain uses TRBV4-1 and TRBJ2-5; D unresolved. The end of the DNA is better explained by TRBJ2-7, so the J call may be wrong. CDR3 size: 14 residues. Germline CDR1 reads MGHRA; CDR2 reads YSYEKL.

V usage is TRBV28 and J usage is TRBJ1-1; D might be TRBD1 (5 bases). Trimming took off 2 bases at V and 1 base at J, with 20 bases between the two ends. Per germline, CDR1 MDHEN and CDR2 SYDVKM. CDR3 length: 18 residues. CDR3 sequence: CASSLLVGRADPNTEAFF. DNA for the CDR3: TGTGCCAGCAGTTTACTAGTTGGCAGGGCCGACCCGAACACTGAAGCTTTCTTT.

This clone was seen just once. This rearrangement joins TRBV28 to TRBJ2-7, with TRBD2 matching over 11 bases. Trimming took 8 bases from V and 6 from J; bases not matched to a gene: 9. The germline CDR1 and CDR2 sequences are MDHEN and SYDVKM. This CDR3 region has 14 residues. The CDR3 loop reads CASLTLAGGGEQYF. CDR3 DNA: TGTGCCAGCCTTACTCTAGCGGGAGGAGGCGAGCAGTACTTC.

The V call is TRBV30, the J call TRBJ1-4; no clear D. Trimming stripped 5 bases from V and 4 bases from J, with 14 bases between. Germline CDR1 is GTSNPN and CDR2 is SVGIG (reference sequence). CDR3 length equals 14 residues. The CDR3 here is CAWGPHEGNEKLFF. For the CDR3, the DNA is TGTGCCTGGGGGCCGCACGAGGGTAATGAAAAACTGTTTTTT.

The V gene is TRBV19, the J gene TRBJ2-3; the match to TRBD1 covers 10 bases. V was clipped by 9 bases and J by 4 bases; unmatched bases: 7. Germline V gene data show CDR1 as LNHDA and CDR2 as SQIVND (reference sequence). The CDR3 length is 14 residues. Here the CDR3 reads CASATGGWADTQYF. CDR3 sequence (DNA): TGTGCCAGCGCGACAGGGGGCTGGGCAGATACGCAGTATTTT.